Below, 8 T cell receptor beta chains from the same sample are listed, as sequenced in a study of CD8 T cells in ankylosing spondylitis. Findings and limits, study-wide: There was a TCR beta motif, made of 7 to 9 highly homologous variants, that appeared characteristic of ankylosing spondylitis blood.

In TCRdb, the 5' RACE reads were re-called with MiXCR into one record per CDR3 protein. The sample comprises fewer than 400,000 distinct CDR3 sequences, under 25% of which are singletons, and around 17% rests with the top ten. Antigens of these TCRs are unknown. The sequenced sample was blood, either unsorted or a sorted T cell fraction (not recorded which). These receptors all come from a male donor with ankylosing spondylitis.

This clonotype was counted a few times. The rearrangement joins TRBV7-6 to TRBJ1-2, with 7 bases identical to TRBD1. CDR1 and CDR2 from the germline V gene are SGHVS and FNYEAQ. Losses at the gene ends were 6 bases for V and 8 bases for J; bases not matched to a gene: 9. The CDR3 is 13 amino acids. The CDR3 DNA reads TGTGCCAGCAGGCCCGACAGGGTGCGCGGCTACACCTTC. It encodes CASRPDRVRGYTF.

The gene calls are TRBV29-1 and TRBJ2-3; possibly TRBD1 for D (5 bases). The V gene's germline CDR1 is SQVTM and CDR2 ANQGSEA. The CDR3 runs to 12 residues. V was cut by 0 bases and J by 7 bases, with 8 bases left in between. This CDR3 is CSVEESGYTQYF. The DNA for the CDR3 is TGCAGCGTTGAAGAATCAGGGTATACGCAGTATTTT.

This clonotype has only a few counts. The genes are TRBV20-1 and TRBJ2-1; the D gene could be TRBD1 or TRBD2 (5 bases each). The CDR3 is made up of 14 amino acids. V was cut by 4 bases and J by 6 bases, with 16 bases left in between. In germline, CDR1 is DFQATT, CDR2 SNEGSKA (reference sequence). CDR3 DNA: TGCAGTGCTATCCGGGGCCTAGGGCTCAATGAGCAGTTCTTC. Protein product: CSAIRGLGLNEQFF.

This clonotype has just a few counts. This chain joins TRBV6-5 and TRBJ2-3, with 8 bases aligning to TRBD2. Germline V gene sequence: CDR1 MNHEY, CDR2 SVGAGI. Trimming cost V 0 bases and J 1 base; bases outside gene matches: 3. There are 16 residues in the CDR3. The CDR3 loop reads CASSYSGLVGTDTQYF. CDR3 bases: TGTGCCAGCAGTTACTCGGGACTAGTAGGCACAGATACGCAGTATTTT.

The rearrangement links TRBV30 to TRBJ1-1; the D is unclear. Trimming removed 0 bases at V and 1 base at J, with 9 bases between. The CDR3 is 14 amino acids. The V gene's germline CDR1 is GTSNPN and CDR2 SVGIG (reference sequence). CDR3 protein: CAWSVGRTNTEAFF. In nucleotides, the CDR3 is TGTGCCTGGAGTGTCGGACGGACGAACACTGAAGCTTTCTTT.

The chain has TRBV29-1 and TRBJ1-1; D ambiguous. Trimming left V 2 bases short and J 2 bases short, with 9 bases between. The CDR3 runs 13 residues. Looked up from germline, CDR1 is SQVTM and CDR2 is ANQGSEA. The CDR3 protein is CSVETPHNTEAFF. CDR3 nucleotide sequence: TGCAGCGTTGAAACGCCACATAACACTGAAGCTTTCTTT.

This clonotype has more than one count but fewer than ten. The chain carries TRBV20-1 and TRBJ1-5; D is uncertain. The length of the CDR3 is 14 residues. The V gene's germline CDR1 is DFQATT and CDR2 SNEGSKA (reference sequence). Trimming left V 6 bases short and J 6 bases short, with 18 bases between. Here the CDR3 DNA reads TGCAGTGCAACAACCATGGGCAATGGTCAGCCCCAGCATTTT. This codes for CSATTMGNGQPQHF.

This clonotype occurred many times. This chain connects TRBV7-6 to TRBJ2-5; the D gene is possibly TRBD2 (5 bases). The germline V gene has CDR1 SGHVS and CDR2 FNYEAQ. The V end was cut by 1 base, the J end by 1 base, with 7 bases between. There are 14 residues in the CDR3. For the CDR3, the DNA is TGTGCCAGCAGCTTAGTCAGCGGCCAAGAGACCCAGTACTTC. As protein: CASSLVSGQETQYF.